The source of this TCR beta chain is a study of regulatory T cells in long-lasting Graves disease. Overall study findings and caveats: Persistent cases favored TRBV28, TRBJ1-2 and TRBJ2-5. Thyroid tissue went unstudied; only peripheral blood was examined.

This clonotype showed up many times. Its antigen is still unknown. Time point indicated: newly diagnosed GD, antithyroid drugs for less than 3 months. Preparation of the TCR library used RNA extracted from PBMCs. Combining iRepertoire HTBI primers with Arm-PCR of CDR3 regions, the authors built TCR beta libraries. TCRdb itself ran the multiplex PCR reads through MiXCR, one entry per CDR3 protein. The sample has around 500,000 distinct CDR3 sequences, around 13% seen once; the top ten hold approximately 9.6%. Germline CDR1 reads MDHEN; CDR2 reads SYDVKM. The CDR3 contains 15 residues. V was trimmed by 3 bases and J by 3 bases, leaving 15 bases between them. These data were likewise used in another study, on T cells in Graves' hyperthyroidism and ophthalmopathy. Per that paper: TCR CDR3 underwent first-round RT-PCR with the HTBI primer set.

The chain recombines TRBV28 with TRBJ2-7, with D perhaps matching TRBD2 (6 bases). Source: peripheral blood mononuclear cells (PBMCs), taken at new diagnosis, from a patient treated with antithyroid drugs. The sequence was obtained from a woman between 25 and 40 years old with Graves disease. The CDR3 is CASSFGGTFDYEQYF. The DNA for the CDR3 is TGTGCCAGCAGTTTTGGGGGGACTTTCGACTACGAGCAGTACTTC.